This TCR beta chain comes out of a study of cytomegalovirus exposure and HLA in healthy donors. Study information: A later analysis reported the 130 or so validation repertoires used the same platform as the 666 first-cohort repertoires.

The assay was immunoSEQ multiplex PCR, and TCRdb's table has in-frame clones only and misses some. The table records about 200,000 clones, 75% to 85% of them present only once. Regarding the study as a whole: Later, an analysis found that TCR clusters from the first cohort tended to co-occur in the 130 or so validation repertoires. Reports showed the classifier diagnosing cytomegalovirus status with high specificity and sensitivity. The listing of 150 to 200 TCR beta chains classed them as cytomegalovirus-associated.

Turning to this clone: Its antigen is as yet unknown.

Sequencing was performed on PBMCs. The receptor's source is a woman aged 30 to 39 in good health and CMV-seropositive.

DNA of the CDR3: TGTGCCAGTAGCGGTTCGGCAGGCCTCTACAATGAGCAGTTCTTC. This gives the protein CASSGSAGLYNEQFF. The chain uses TRBV19 and TRBJ2-1; D ambiguous. The ends were cut back, 6 bases at V and 3 bases at J, with 15 bases in the middle. CDR3 length: 15 residues. Germline CDR1 is LNHDA and CDR2 is SQIVND (reference sequence).